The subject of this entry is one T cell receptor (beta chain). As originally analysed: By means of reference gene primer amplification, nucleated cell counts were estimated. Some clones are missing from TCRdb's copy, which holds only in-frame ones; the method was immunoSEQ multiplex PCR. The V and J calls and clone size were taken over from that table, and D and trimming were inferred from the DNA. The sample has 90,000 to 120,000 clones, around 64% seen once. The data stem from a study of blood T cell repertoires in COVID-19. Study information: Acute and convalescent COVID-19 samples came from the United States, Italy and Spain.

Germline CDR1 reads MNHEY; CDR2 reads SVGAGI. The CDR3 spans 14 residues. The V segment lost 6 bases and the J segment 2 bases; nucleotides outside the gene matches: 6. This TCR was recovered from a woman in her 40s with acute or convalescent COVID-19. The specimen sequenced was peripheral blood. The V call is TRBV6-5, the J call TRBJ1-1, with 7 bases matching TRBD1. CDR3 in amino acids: CASSRGQPNTEAFF. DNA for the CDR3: TGTGCCAGCAGCCGGGGACAGCCAAACACTGAAGCTTTCTTT.